The 2 T cell receptor beta chains below all came from one sample that was sequenced in a study of response to subunit inactivated influenza vaccine. TCRdb redid the calling of the RT-PCR reads with MiXCR, one entry per CDR3 protein. The table has about 540,000 distinct CDR3 sequences, around 21% seen once; the top ten hold about 3%. The same specimen was also included in a second study, on T cells expressing NK-cell markers. Per that paper: TCR beta cDNA was generated via 5'RACE template switching incorporating UMIs.

The sample was CD4+ T cells sorted from PBMCs, taken 11 to 12 days after vaccination. These receptors originate from a man aged 45 to 65 who received an inactivated influenza vaccine.

This clonotype was observed a handful of times. This chain links TRBV5-1 with TRBJ2-2; no reliable D call. CDR1 is SGHRS and CDR2 is YFSETQ in the germline V gene. CDR3 length: 14 residues. V was cut by 3 bases and J by 6 bases, with 12 bases left in between. In DNA, the CDR3 is TGCGCCAGCAGCTCTGCAGGCCCCGCCGGGGAGCTGTTTTTT. This codes for CASSSAGPAGELFF.

This clonotype was seen more than once but under ten times. The chain combines TRBV5-1 with TRBJ2-5, with D unresolved. The germline CDR1 and CDR2 sequences are SGHRS and YFSETQ. Trimming cost V 1 base and J 4 bases, with 8 bases left between them. This CDR3 comprises 13 residues. The chain's CDR3 is CASSLRSAETQYF. The CDR3 DNA reads as TGCGCCAGCAGCTTGCGATCAGCAGAGACCCAGTACTTC.